The 27 T cell receptor beta chains below come from one sample, sequenced in a study of OX40 agonist ivuxolimab in advanced cancers. The data were produced by immunoSEQ multiplex PCR, yet TCRdb's version contains in-frame clones alone and is incomplete. This sample has 55,000 to 90,000 clones, with 70% to 90% found just once. The sample here was CD4+ or CD8+ T cells sorted from blood, taken in a trial of the OX40 agonist ivuxolimab. These receptors came from an adult with an advanced solid tumor such as melanoma, head and neck, liver or kidney cancer.

The chain combines TRBV5-5 with TRBJ1-1; D not certain. This CDR3 region has 12 residues. Germline V lookup: CDR1 SGHKS, CDR2 YYEKEE (reference sequence). Trimming took 0 bases from V and 11 from J, leaving 11 bases between them. CDR3 amino acids: CASSLVSVGAFF. The CDR3 DNA is TGTGCCAGCAGCTTGGTGTCGGTTGGGGCTTTCTTT.

The chain couples TRBV19 to TRBJ2-1; either TRBD1 or TRBD2 may supply D (5 bases each). CDR1 LNHDA and CDR2 SQIVND come from the germline V gene (reference sequence). V lost 7 bases and J lost 5, with 30 bases in between. The CDR3 totals 19 residues. The CDR3 loop reads CASNPGPRFRDPYDNEQFF. CDR3 bases: TGTGCCAGTAACCCGGGACCGAGATTTCGAGACCCCTACGACAATGAGCAGTTCTTC.

The chain couples TRBV9 to TRBJ1-6, with D possibly matching TRBD1 (6 bases). This CDR3 contains 15 residues. Trimming removed 3 bases from V and 7 bases from J, with 14 bases in between. Germline V lookup: CDR1 SGDLS, CDR2 YYNGEE. This CDR3 reads CASSGAVGGNSPLHF. Written as DNA, the CDR3 is TGTGCCAGCAGCGGGGCAGTAGGGGGAAATTCACCCCTCCACTTT. Looking up the rest from reference TRBV9 and TRBJ1-6 gives the full variable domain: DSGVTQTPKHLITATGQRVTLRCSPRSGDLSVYWYQQSLDQGLQFLIQYYNGEERAKGNILERFSAQQFPDLHSELNLSSLELGDSALYFCASSGAVGGNSPLHFGNGTRLTVT.

This CDR3 reads CASSLGGLPSYEQYF. CDR3 DNA: TGTGCCAGCAGCTTAGGAGGGCTTCCTTCCTACGAGCAGTACTTC. The gene calls are TRBV7-2 and TRBJ2-5; tentatively, D is TRBD2 (5 bases). The end of the DNA fits TRBJ2-7 better, so the J call may be wrong. This CDR3 has 15 amino acids. Germline assignment: CDR1 SGHTA and CDR2 FQGNSA.

This rearrangement joins TRBV28 to TRBJ2-7; no clear D gene. V lost 5 bases, J lost 4 bases, and 24 bases lay in between. CDR1 is MDHEN and CDR2 is SYDVKM in the germline V gene. The CDR3 runs to 17 residues. The CDR3 coding sequence is TGTGCCAGCAGTCCCCCCACCCTTGGATTAGGCCGTTACGAGCAGTACTTC. Protein product: CASSPPTLGLGRYEQYF. The variable domain in full, completed from reference TRBV28 and TRBJ2-7, reads DVKVTQSSRYLVKRTGEKVFLECVQDMDHENMFWYRQDPGLGLRLIYFSYDVKMKEKGDIPEGYSVSREKKERFSLILESASTNQTSMYLCASSPPTLGLGRYEQYFGPGTRLTVT.

The rearrangement joins TRBV15 to TRBJ1-2; D might be TRBD1 (6 bases). CDR1 is LNHNV and CDR2 is YYDKDF in the germline V gene (reference sequence). This CDR3 has 14 residues. V gave up 1 base and J gave up 9 bases, with 15 bases separating them. CDR3 in amino acids: CATSRGERGDRYTF. The DNA of the CDR3 is TGTGCCACCAGCAGAGGGGAAAGGGGGGATCGCTACACCTTC.

The chain uses TRBV27 and TRBJ1-2, with D maybe TRBD1 (6 bases). The V gene's germline CDR1 is MNHEY and CDR2 SMNVEV (reference sequence). This CDR3 spans 16 amino acids. V was trimmed by 0 bases and J by 7 bases, leaving 18 bases between them. CDR3 residues: CASSLSSLGRGGGYTF. Written as DNA, the CDR3 is TGTGCCAGCAGTTTATCGTCCCTTGGCAGGGGCGGTGGCTACACCTTC.

This chain connects TRBV6-1 to TRBJ1-2; D may be TRBD1 (6 bases). V was shortened by 2 bases and J by 5 bases, with 15 bases between the two germline ends. The V gene's germline CDR1 is MNHNS and CDR2 SASEGT. This CDR3 has 15 residues. CDR3 coding DNA: TGTGCCAGCAGTGAACAGGCAGGGGCCCCTTATGGCTACACCTTC. As protein: CASSEQAGAPYGYTF.

This chain uses TRBV29-1 with TRBJ2-3, with 11 nucleotides matching TRBD1. V shed 7 bases and J 7 bases; nucleotides not matched to a gene: 10. Germline CDR1 SQVTM, CDR2 ANQGSEA. The length of the CDR3 is 14 residues. As DNA, the CDR3 is TGCAGCGCTGGACAGGGGGCTTTCATGAATACGCAGTATTTT. It translates to CSAGQGAFMNTQYF.

The DNA of the CDR3 is TGTGCCACCTGGACTAGCGGGAACGTGTACGAGCAGTACTTC. Translating gives CATWTSGNVYEQYF. This chain connects TRBV27 to TRBJ2-7, with TRBD2 matching over 12 bases. The CDR3 runs 14 residues. After removal of 10 bases from V and 4 bases from J, the junction contained 8 bases not matched to a gene. Germline V gene data show CDR1 as MNHEY and CDR2 as SMNVEV (reference sequence).

The gene calls are TRBV5-1 and TRBJ1-3; D ambiguous. CDR1 SGHRS and CDR2 YFSETQ come from the germline V gene. With 3 bases removed from V and 4 bases from J, the gap between germline ends came to 8 bases. The CDR3 contains 13 residues. The CDR3 reads CASSYDSGNTIYF. In nucleotides, the CDR3 is TGCGCCAGCAGCTATGATTCGGGAAACACCATATATTTT.

The chain links TRBV6-4 to TRBJ2-1, with TRBD2 matching 10 bases. The germline V gene encodes CDR1 MRHNA and CDR2 SNTAGT. The V and J ends lost 4 bases and 4 bases, in that order; junction bases with no gene match: 4. There are 15 residues in the CDR3. Here the CDR3 DNA reads TGTGCCAGCAGTGTTGGGACTAGCGTTTACAATGAGCAGTTCTTC. Translated, it gives CASSVGTSVYNEQFF.

V is TRBV19 and J is TRBJ1-4; unclear D gene. Germline values: CDR1 LNHDA, CDR2 SQIVND (reference sequence). V was shortened by 4 bases and J by 4 bases, with 16 bases between the two germline ends. The CDR3 totals 16 residues. CDR3 amino acids: CASSTRGWSGNEKLFF. DNA of the CDR3: TGTGCCAGTAGTACCCGAGGGTGGTCAGGTAATGAAAAACTGTTTTTT.

V usage is TRBV20-1 and J usage is TRBJ2-1, with D unclear. The germline CDR1 and CDR2 sequences are DFQATT and SNEGSKA (reference sequence). The V end was cut by 0 bases, the J end by 4 bases, with 1 base between. This CDR3 has 11 residues. The CDR3 nucleotides read TGCAGTGCTAGAGAATACAATGAGCAGTTCTTC. Translated, it gives CSAREYNEQFF.

This chain uses TRBV6-1 with TRBJ2-7, with D perhaps matching TRBD2 (6 bases). The germline V gene has CDR1 MNHNS and CDR2 SASEGT. The CDR3 is made up of 11 amino acids. Trimming left V 7 bases short and J 6 bases short, with 10 bases between. CDR3 coding DNA: TGTGCCAGCACGATGGAGGGCGAGCAGTACTTC. Protein: CASTMEGEQYF.

The chain combines TRBV14 with TRBJ1-3; D is undetermined. The V and J ends lost 1 base and 0 bases respectively, with 4 bases between them. The V gene's germline CDR1 is SGHDN and CDR2 FVKESK. The CDR3 has 14 amino acids. The CDR3 DNA reads as TGTGCCAGCAGCCAAGTGTCCTCTGGAAACACCATATATTTT. This encodes CASSQVSSGNTIYF.

V and J are TRBV7-8 and TRBJ2-7; possibly TRBD2 for D (8 bases). The germline V gene encodes CDR1 SGHVS and CDR2 FQNEAQ. V lost 6 bases and J 5 bases, leaving 17 bases between the germline ends. The CDR3 runs to 14 residues. The CDR3 region has the DNA TGTGCCAGCAGTTCCCCGGGAGGGGGCGACGAGCAGTACTTC. Its protein is CASSSPGGGDEQYF.

In its sample, this clone was seen once. The chain combines TRBV28 with TRBJ1-3; 8 bases fit TRBD1. The trim removed 7 bases at V and 4 bases at J, leaving 12 bases unmatched. This CDR3 has 16 amino acids. Germline V lookup: CDR1 MDHEN, CDR2 SYDVKM. CDR3 residues: CASTPTQGAGGNTIYF. The CDR3 DNA sequence: TGTGCCAGCACCCCGACCCAGGGGGCGGGGGGAAACACCATATATTTT.

The chain has TRBV19 and TRBJ2-7, with D perhaps matching TRBD1 or TRBD2 (5 bases each). Trimming removed 6 bases at V and 0 bases at J, with 12 bases between. This CDR3 has 14 amino acids. Germline V gene sequence: CDR1 LNHDA, CDR2 SQIVND (reference sequence). The CDR3 DNA follows: TGTGCCAGTAGCTGGGACGGCACCTCCTACGAGCAGTACTTC. It encodes CASSWDGTSYEQYF.

The count of this clone is one. The chain's CDR3 is CASSLSGWENSPLHF. The DNA of the CDR3 is TGTGCCAGCAGCTTATCAGGGTGGGAGAATTCACCCCTCCACTTT. V and J are TRBV7-2 and TRBJ1-6; weak D call: TRBD1 (5 bases). Trimming took 2 bases from V and 7 from J, leaving 12 bases between them. Germline loops: CDR1 SGHTA, CDR2 FQGNSA. This CDR3 is 15 amino acids long.

The rearrangement uses TRBV2 and TRBJ1-4, with D unresolved. Germline CDR1 is SNHLY and CDR2 is FYNNEI. This CDR3 spans 13 amino acids. V shed 4 bases and J shed 7 bases, with 10 bases lying between them. The CDR3 region has the DNA TGTGCCAGCAGTGGAAACCCCGGTGAAAAACTGTTTTTT. As protein: CASSGNPGEKLFF.

This chain connects TRBV11-3 to TRBJ2-3; D is undetermined. Germline-derived CDR1 and CDR2 are SGHNT and YENEEA. The CDR3 spans 13 residues. V gave up 2 bases and J gave up 0 bases, with 3 bases separating them. The CDR3 nucleotides are TGTGCCAGCAGCTTAATTAGCACAGATACGCAGTATTTT. This gives the protein CASSLISTDTQYF.

V usage is TRBV4-1 and J usage is TRBJ1-5; D uncertain. The CDR3 contains 15 residues. Trimming shortened V by 1 base and J by 3 bases, and 10 bases separated the two germline ends. Looked up from germline, CDR1 is MGHRA and CDR2 is YSYEKL. In DNA, the CDR3 is TGCGCCAGCAGCCAAGTCTTCCCCTACAATCAGCCCCAGCATTTT. It yields the protein CASSQVFPYNQPQHF.

About this clone itself: The CDR3 end shows no conserved phenylalanine or tryptophan, and so a read error is likely. V usage is TRBV19 and J usage is TRBJ2-7, with D perhaps TRBD2 (5 bases). V lost 7 bases to trimming and J lost 3 bases, with 22 bases between them. Germline V gene sequence: CDR1 LNHDA, CDR2 SQIVND (reference sequence). This CDR3 is built from 16 residues. CDR3 sequence (DNA): TGTGCCAGTACCGAAGGCGGGCGCGAAGGAGGCTACGAGCAGTACTCC. This translates into CASTEGGREGGYEQYS.

This chain uses TRBV5-1 with TRBJ2-2; D is ambiguous. Germline assignment: CDR1 SGHRS and CDR2 YFSETQ. V lost 2 bases and J lost 6, with 14 bases in between. The CDR3 runs to 15 residues. CDR3 nucleotides: TGCGCCAGCAGCTTAAGAAGCCTCAAGGCCGGGGAGCTGTTTTTT. Translated: CASSLRSLKAGELFF. The whole variable domain, remainder taken from reference TRBV5-1 and TRBJ2-2, is KAGVTQTPRYLIKTRGQQVTLSCSPISGHRSVSWYQQTPGQGLQFLFEYFSETQRNKGNFPGRFSGRQFSNSRSEMNVSTLELGDSALYLCASSLRSLKAGELFFGEGSRLTVL.

The V and J genes are TRBV5-1 and TRBJ2-7; 10 bases agree with TRBD2. V lost 4 bases, J lost 4 bases, and 2 bases stayed unmatched. CDR3 size: 13 residues. CDR1 is SGHRS and CDR2 is YFSETQ in the germline V gene. This CDR3 is CASSVLAGYEQYF. In nucleotides, the CDR3 is TGCGCCAGCAGCGTACTAGCGGGATACGAGCAGTACTTC.

About this clone itself: A junction boundary mismatches the germline segment, possibly from a read error. The sample has other DNA sequences that encode this CDR3 too. The chain has TRBV14 and TRBJ1-2, with TRBD1 as a possible D gene (6 bases). This CDR3 spans 11 amino acids. Per the germline V gene, CDR1 is SGHDN and CDR2 is FVKESK. This CDR3 is CASSQDWDMFF. Here the CDR3 DNA reads TGTGCCAGCAGCCAAGATTGGGACATGTTCTTC.